Listed here are 15 T cell receptor beta chains from one sample, sequenced in a study of T cells expressing NK-cell markers. TCRdb re-called the 5' RACE reads and catalogs CDR3 proteins one per entry, DNA excluded. Its listing shows over 250,000 distinct CDR3 sequences. Sequences were obtained from blood T cells: a sorted CD56 or NKG2C T cell subset, CD4+ or CD8+ T cells, or bulk PBMC T cells (not recorded which). The receptors derive from a woman between 18 and 70 years old in good health.

V is TRBV24-1 and J is TRBJ2-5; TCRdb selects TRBD1, and the lack of DNA leaves this call unchecked. The CDR3 consists of 14 residues. Germline V gives CDR1 KGHDR, CDR2 SFDVKD. The CDR3 region is CATSEPRQAGTQYF.

V gene TRBV20-1 combines with J gene TRBJ2-6; TCRdb outputs TRBD1, but without DNA this stays unchecked. The germline V gene encodes CDR1 DFQATT and CDR2 SNEGSKA (reference sequence). CDR3 length equals 15 residues. The CDR3 sequence is CSATRGGSGANVLTF.

This chain uses TRBV7-2 with TRBJ2-2. CDR1 and CDR2 from the germline V gene are SGHTA and FQGNSA. The CDR3 runs 14 residues. This chain's CDR3 is CASRPGVVAGELFF.

The V and J genes are TRBV7-3 and TRBJ2-1; the TCRdb D gene call, TRBD2, has no DNA to confirm it. The CDR3 extends over 16 amino acids. Germline V gives CDR1 SGHTA, CDR2 FQGTGA. The CDR3 loop is CASSQQGGSGINEQFF.

The chain links TRBV6-2 or TRBV6-3 to TRBJ1-2; TCRdb calls TRBD1, which cannot be checked without DNA. This CDR3 contains 12 residues. The germline V gene encodes CDR1 MNHEY and CDR2 SVGEGT. The CDR3 sequence is CASSLGQFGYTF.

The chain links TRBV7-3 to TRBJ2-1; TCRdb indicates TRBD1, and absent DNA this call remains unverified. The CDR3 runs 15 residues. The germline gives CDR1 SGHTA, CDR2 FQGTGA. CDR3 in amino acids: CASSVGGGSMNEQFF.

This chain connects TRBV30 to TRBJ2-2. The CDR3 runs 14 residues. Germline CDR1 and CDR2: GTSNPN and SVGIG (reference sequence). The CDR3 loop is CAWSVALNTGELFF.

J is TRBJ1-2 and V is TRBV3-1. CDR3 length: 14 residues. Per germline, CDR1 LGHDT and CDR2 YNNKEL (reference sequence). The CDR3 sequence: CASSQAAVNYGYTF.

The rearrangement links TRBV5-1 to TRBJ2-1; TCRdb's assignment of TRBD2 cannot be checked, as there is no DNA. CDR1 is SGHRS and CDR2 is YFSETQ in the germline V gene. The CDR3 runs to 15 residues. The chain's CDR3 is CASSTGLAGGAEQFF. The full variable domain, completed using reference TRBV5-1 and TRBJ2-1, is KAGVTQTPRYLIKTRGQQVTLSCSPISGHRSVSWYQQTPGQGLQFLFEYFSETQRNKGNFPGRFSGRQFSNSRSEMNVSTLELGDSALYLCASSTGLAGGAEQFFGPGTRLTVL.

The CDR3 reads CASSRTGSNEQFF. This rearrangement joins TRBV12-3 or TRBV12-4 to TRBJ2-1; TCRdb's D call of TRBD1 is untestable without DNA. The CDR3 is 13 amino acids.

V usage is TRBV5-1 and J usage is TRBJ2-1; checking the TCRdb D call of TRBD2 is not possible without DNA. Germline V lookup: CDR1 SGHRS, CDR2 YFSETQ. The CDR3 extends over 16 amino acids. CDR3 sequence reads: CASSPTSGRASDEQFF.

The V and J genes are TRBV6-1 and TRBJ2-3; TCRdb outputs TRBD1, but without DNA this stays unchecked. Germline V gene sequence: CDR1 MNHNS, CDR2 SASEGT. This CDR3 contains 14 residues. The CDR3 sequence: CASWLGANTDTQYF.

The CDR3 spells CASSLDVHSDRLFF. J is TRBJ2-1 and V is TRBV11-2; the TCRdb call, TRBD2, lacks DNA for checking. Germline assignment: CDR1 SGHAT and CDR2 FQNNGV. The CDR3 totals 14 residues.

The chain links TRBV6-1 to TRBJ2-5; TCRdb lists TRBD2, though no DNA is available to test this call. The CDR3 length is 13 residues. Germline assignment: CDR1 MNHNS and CDR2 SASEGT. CDR3 residues: CASSRQRAETQYF.

The chain combines TRBV10-2 with TRBJ2-3; TCRdb designates TRBD1, a call that cannot be tested without DNA. CDR1 and CDR2 from the germline V gene are WSHSY and SAAADI. The CDR3 is 12 residues long. CDR3 region: CASSEWAGEQYF.